The clone carrying this TCR beta chain appeared a few times. Antigen unknown. The record originates from a study of STAT3 mutations in large granular lymphocyte leukemia. Study at large: Among longitudinally sequenced T-LGLL patients, roughly half had canonical activating STAT3 mutations detected. More than half of T-LGLL patients received immunosuppressive therapy. Notes on the study in general: Every T-cell large granular lymphocyte leukemia patient had at least one immunodominant TCR beta clonotype. Some patients had persisting codominant clonotypes that could mask small clones. After therapy, 6 of 18 patients switched clonotypes, all new clones STAT3 wild type.

Trimming removed 3 bases from V and 5 bases from J, with 5 bases in between. The CDR3 is 11 residues long. Germline-derived CDR1 and CDR2 are MNHEY and SMNVEV (reference sequence). The protocol was immunoSEQ multiplex PCR, while the TCRdb copy is restricted to in-frame clones and leaves out a portion. The table has over 1,500 clones, 55% seen once. The chain recombines TRBV27 with TRBJ2-7; D uncertain. The receptor's source is a man aged 55-75 years with T-cell large granular lymphocyte leukemia. Some clones in this sample may be carry-over from other donors' samples. Sequenced: peripheral blood mononuclear cells. The CDR3 reads CASSFANEQYF. In nucleotides, the CDR3 is TGTGCCAGCAGTTTTGCGAACGAGCAGTACTTC.